Listed here are 2 T cell receptor beta chains from one sample, sequenced in a study of regulatory T cells in long-lasting Graves disease. Both iRepertoire HTBI primers and Arm-PCR of CDR3 regions were used to build the TCR beta libraries. One entry per CDR3 protein results from TCRdb running MiXCR on the multiplex PCR reads. The sample consists of 300,000 to 350,000 distinct CDR3 sequences, 15% to 20% of them appearing once. Time point reported: persistent/refractory GD, antithyroid drugs over 5 years with positive TRAb. The TCR library used RNA extracted from PBMCs. The input for sequencing was peripheral blood mononuclear cells (PBMCs), taken when the disease was refractory, from a patient treated with antithyroid drugs. The receptors here all came from a female donor with Graves disease.

This clonotype has a handful of counts. The chain recombines TRBV5-1 with TRBJ1-2; D gene unclear. CDR1 is SGHRS, CDR2 YFSETQ, per germline. Trimming shortened V by 2 bases and J by 8 bases, and 10 bases separated the two germline ends. CDR3 length: 12 amino acids. CDR3 sequence reads: CASSLVSWGYTF. The CDR3 coding sequence is TGCGCCAGCAGCTTAGTTTCCTGGGGCTACACCTTC. Variable domain in full (rest from reference TRBV5-1 and TRBJ1-2): KAGVTQTPRYLIKTRGQQVTLSCSPISGHRSVSWYQQTPGQGLQFLFEYFSETQRNKGNFPGRFSGRQFSNSRSEMNVSTLELGDSALYLCASSLVSWGYTFGSGTRLTVV.

The V and J genes are TRBV7-2 and TRBJ2-3, with D possibly being TRBD2 (5 bases). The CDR3 sequence is 14 residues long. Trimming shortened V by 6 bases and J by 3 bases, and 13 bases separated the two germline ends. Germline V CDR1 and CDR2: SGHTA, FQGNSA. DNA for the CDR3: TGTGCCAGCAGGGAGGATACTGGAACAGATACGCAGTATTTT. Its protein product is CASREDTGTDTQYF.